The present TCR beta chain was sequenced within a study of CD8+ T cells in alopecia areata. After removal of 4 bases from V and 4 bases from J, the junction contained 3 bases not matched to a gene. This CDR3 spans 13 amino acids. CDR1 and CDR2 (germline): SQVTM, ANQGSEA. As the sequencing template, cDNA was produced by extracting RNA and reverse transcribing it. Libraries were prepared by immunoSEQ multiplex PCR; TCRdb keeps only in-frame clonotypes and omits some of them. The table has roughly 120,000 clones, roughly two thirds seen once. Notes on the study in general: Scalp sample sequencing also detects resident alphabeta T cells of normal skin. Compared with normal scalp, lesional scalp had higher clonality and more expanded CD8+ clones.

This clone was seen a few times. The antigen is not known. The sample consisted of CD4+ T cells sorted from blood. This clonotype was obtained from a human donor in good health. V and J are TRBV29-1 and TRBJ1-2; 10 bases align to TRBD1. This chain's CDR3 is CSVATGGSYGYTF. CDR3 coding DNA: TGCAGCGTTGCGACAGGGGGCAGCTATGGCTACACCTTC. The variable domain in full, with the rest retrieved from reference TRBV29-1 and TRBJ1-2, is SAVISQKPSRDICQRGTSLTIQCQVDSQVTMMFWYRQQPGQSLTLIATANQGSEATYESGFVIDKFPISRPNLTFSTLTVSNMSPEDSSIYLCSVATGGSYGYTFGSGTRLTVV.